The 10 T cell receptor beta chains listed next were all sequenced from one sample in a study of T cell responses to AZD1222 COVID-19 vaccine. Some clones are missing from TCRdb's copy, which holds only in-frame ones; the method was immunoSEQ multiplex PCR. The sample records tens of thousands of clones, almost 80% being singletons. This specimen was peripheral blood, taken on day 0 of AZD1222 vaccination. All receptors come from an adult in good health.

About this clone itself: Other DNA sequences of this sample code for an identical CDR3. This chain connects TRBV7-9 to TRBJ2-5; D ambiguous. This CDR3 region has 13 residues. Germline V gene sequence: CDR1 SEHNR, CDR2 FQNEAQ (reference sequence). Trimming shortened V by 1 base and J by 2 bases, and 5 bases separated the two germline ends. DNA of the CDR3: TGTGCCAGCAGCTTAGTGGAACAAGAGACCCAGTACTTC. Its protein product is CASSLVEQETQYF.

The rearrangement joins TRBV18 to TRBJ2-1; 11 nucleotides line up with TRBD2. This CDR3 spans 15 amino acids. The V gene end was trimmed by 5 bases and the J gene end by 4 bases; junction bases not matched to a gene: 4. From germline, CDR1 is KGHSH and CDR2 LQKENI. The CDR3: CASSALAGGYNEQFF. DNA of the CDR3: TGTGCCAGCTCAGCCCTAGCGGGAGGTTACAATGAGCAGTTCTTC.

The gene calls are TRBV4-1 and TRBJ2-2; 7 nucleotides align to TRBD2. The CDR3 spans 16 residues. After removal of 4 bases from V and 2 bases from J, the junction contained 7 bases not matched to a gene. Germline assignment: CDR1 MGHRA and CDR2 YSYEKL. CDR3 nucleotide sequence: TGCGCCAGCAGCCCGGCCGGGACTAAAAACACCGGGGAGCTGTTTTTT. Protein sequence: CASSPAGTKNTGELFF.

DNA for the CDR3: TGTGCCAGCAGTCAACAGGGAGCCTACGAGCAGTACTTC. The encoded protein is CASSQQGAYEQYF. V gene TRBV2 combines with J gene TRBJ2-7, with TRBD1 as a possible D gene (6 bases). There are 13 residues in the CDR3. The V end lost 5 bases, the J end lost 2 bases, and 10 bases lay between the germline ends. Germline CDR1 SNHLY, CDR2 FYNNEI.

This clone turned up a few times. The CDR3, as DNA: TGTGCCAGCAGTTTTTTTTTACAAGGGCCTCGGACTAGCGGGAAGGGGGAGCTGTTTTTT. This sequence encodes CASSFFLQGPRTSGKGELFF. This chain uses TRBV27 with TRBJ2-2; 12 nucleotides match TRBD2. CDR1 and CDR2 (germline): MNHEY, SMNVEV (reference sequence). The CDR3 contains 20 residues. J was trimmed by 8 bases and V by 3 bases; bases with no gene match: 19.

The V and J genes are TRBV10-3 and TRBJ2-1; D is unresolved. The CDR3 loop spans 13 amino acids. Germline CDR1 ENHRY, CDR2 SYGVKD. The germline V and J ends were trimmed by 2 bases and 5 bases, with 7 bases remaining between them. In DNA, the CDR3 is TGTGCCATCAGTGAGATGGGGAACAATGAGCAGTTCTTC. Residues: CAISEMGNNEQFF.

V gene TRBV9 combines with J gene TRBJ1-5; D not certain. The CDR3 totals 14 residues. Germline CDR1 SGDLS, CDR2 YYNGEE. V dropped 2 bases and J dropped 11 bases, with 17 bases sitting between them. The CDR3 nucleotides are TGTGCCAGCAGCGTCACAGATACACCTTCAGCCCAGCATTTT. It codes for CASSVTDTPSAQHF.

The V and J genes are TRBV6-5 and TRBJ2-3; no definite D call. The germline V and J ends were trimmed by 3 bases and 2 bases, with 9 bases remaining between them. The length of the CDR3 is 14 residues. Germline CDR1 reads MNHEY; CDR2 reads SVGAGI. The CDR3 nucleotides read TGTGCCAGCAGTTATCCCCCCAACACAGATACGCAGTATTTT. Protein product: CASSYPPNTDTQYF.

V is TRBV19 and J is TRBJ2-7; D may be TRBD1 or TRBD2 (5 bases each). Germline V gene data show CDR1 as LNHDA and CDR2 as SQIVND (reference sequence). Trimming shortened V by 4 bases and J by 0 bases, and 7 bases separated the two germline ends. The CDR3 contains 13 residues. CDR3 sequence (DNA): TGTGCCAGTAGTAAGGGGACCTCCTACGAGCAGTACTTC. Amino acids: CASSKGTSYEQYF.

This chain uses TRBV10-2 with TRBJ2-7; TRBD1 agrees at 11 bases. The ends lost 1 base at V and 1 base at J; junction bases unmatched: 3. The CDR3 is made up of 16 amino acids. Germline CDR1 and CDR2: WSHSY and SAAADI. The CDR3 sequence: CASSEWGQGVSYEQYF. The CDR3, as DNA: TGCGCCAGCAGTGAGTGGGGACAGGGGGTATCCTACGAGCAGTACTTC.